This is a list of T cell receptor beta chains from one sample in a study of blood T cell repertoires in COVID-19. Profiling relied on immunoSEQ multiplex PCR, and the TCRdb table lists in-frame clones only, not all of them. The sample carries more than 110,000 clones, roughly 90% recorded once. Input material: peripheral blood. The receptors shown here come from a man aged 60 to 69 with active or convalescent COVID-19. Both conserved end residues are part of each CDR3. Fields, in order: CDR3 DNA, CDR3 protein, clone size, J gene, V gene, D gene. D genes are given only for firm matches. Some rows mark clone size as missing; the rest say once, few, many or name a class of expanded clone.

TGTGCCATCAGGGAGACAGGACATGGAAACACCATATATTTT CAIRETGHGNTIYF NA TRBJ1-3 TRBV10-3 NA
TGTGCCAGCAGAAGACAACCGGTGGTAACAGATACGCAGTATTTT CASRRQPVVTDTQYF NA TRBJ2-3 TRBV6-5 NA
TGTGCCAGCAGTACAGACACCCCGGTTCCTCGAGGCTACACCTTC CASSTDTPVPRGYTF NA TRBJ1-2 TRBV2 NA
TGTGCCAGCAGTTCCCTCCCGCGGGGGGGCGGAGATACGCAGTATTTT CASSSLPRGGGDTQYF NA TRBJ2-3 TRBV27 TRBD2
TGTGCCAGCAGTGAAGACAGGAATCAGCCCCAGCATTTT CASSEDRNQPQHF NA TRBJ1-5 TRBV6-1 NA
TGTGCCAGCAGCTTATCGGGGGCTAGCGGGGGCAATGAGCAGTTCTTC CASSLSGASGGNEQFF NA TRBJ2-1 TRBV7-2 TRBD2
TGTGCCAACCACCCAGGGGTGCGTAGGAATTCACCCCTCCACTTT CANHPGVRRNSPLHF NA TRBJ1-6 TRBV2 NA
TGTGCCAGCAGCTATAGCAAGGGGGCCCACAATGAGCAGTTCTTC CASSYSKGAHNEQFF NA TRBJ2-1 TRBV7-2 TRBD1
TGTGCCAGCAGTGCAACTAGCGGGGGCCCCTACAATGAGCAGTTCTTC CASSATSGGPYNEQFF NA TRBJ2-1 TRBV28 TRBD2
TGTGCCAGCAGTTGGGACAGGAGGTTGCGAAACACCATATATTTT CASSWDRRLRNTIYF NA TRBJ1-3 TRBV28 TRBD1
TGTGCCAGCTGTGCGCGGGGGAACACTGAAGCTTTCTTT CASCARGNTEAFF NA TRBJ1-1 TRBV6-6 NA
TGTGCCAGCAGCTTCTCCCTGGGAGGTGAGCAGTTCTTC CASSFSLGGEQFF NA TRBJ2-1 TRBV11-3 NA
TGTGCCAGCAGTTTCTCGGCTAGCGGAAGGGCTCGATTC CASSFSASGRARF NA TRBJ2-7 TRBV12-3/TRBV12-4 TRBD2
TGTGCCAGCAGGGGCGCTTCCTACGAGCAGTACTTC CASRGASYEQYF few TRBJ2-7 TRBV7-9 NA
TGTGCCAGCAAAGGGGGCACTGAAGCTTTCTTT CASKGGTEAFF NA TRBJ1-1 TRBV6-5 NA
TGTGCCAGTAGTATAGACAGGCGGGGATATGGCTACACCTTC CASSIDRRGYGYTF once TRBJ1-2 TRBV19 NA
TGCGCCAGCAGCTCTGGGACTAGCGGGGGGGACAATGAGCAGTTCTTC CASSSGTSGGDNEQFF NA TRBJ2-1 TRBV5-1 TRBD2
TGTGCCAGCAGCTTGGCTAGCGGGGGGGGACAAGAGACCCAGTACTTC CASSLASGGGQETQYF few TRBJ2-5 TRBV5-4 TRBD2
TGTGCCAGCAGCGTAGATCCCGAGGGGGCCTCAGTTTTT CASSVDPEGASVF NA TRBJ1-6 TRBV9 TRBD1
TGTGCCAGTGGTCAGGGGGCGGTCGGTCAGCCCCAGCATTTT CASGQGAVGQPQHF once TRBJ1-5 TRBV2 TRBD1
TGTGCCACGTCTGTAGGGGATAGTCAAGAGACCCAGTACTTC CATSVGDSQETQYF NA TRBJ2-5 TRBV10-3 NA
TGTGCCAGCACAGGGCAGCTGAGCTCCTACGAGCAGTACTTC CASTGQLSSYEQYF NA TRBJ2-7 TRBV28 NA
TGCAGCGTTGGAGCCGGGACAGGGGGTACAGATACGCAGTATTTT CSVGAGTGGTDTQYF NA TRBJ2-3 TRBV29-1 TRBD1
TGTGCCAGCAGTGAAGCGCTACAGGGAAGTATTAATCAGCCCCAGCATTTT CASSEALQGSINQPQHF once TRBJ1-5 TRBV6-1 NA
TGTGCCAGCAGCTCCAGACTAGCGGGAGGAACAGATACGCAGTATTTT CASSSRLAGGTDTQYF NA TRBJ2-3 TRBV7-2 TRBD2
TGTGCCAGCAGCGACGCACAGGGGGCGCCCACAGATACGCAGTATTTT CASSDAQGAPTDTQYF NA TRBJ2-3 TRBV5-4 TRBD1
TGTGCCAGCAGCTCGCGCACAGGGTCTATATACGAGCAGTACTTC CASSSRTGSIYEQYF NA TRBJ2-7 TRBV11-3 NA
TGTGCCAGCAGCTTGATGGGGCGGGAGACCGACAATGAGCAGTTCTTC CASSLMGRETDNEQFF NA TRBJ2-1 TRBV5-4 TRBD2
TGTGCCAGCAGTAACAAAGAGACCCAGTACTTC CASSNKETQYF NA TRBJ2-5 TRBV6-5 NA
TGTGCCAGCAGTTCCCTTAGGGGGAACAGTGACTCCTATAATTCACCCCTCCACTTT CASSSLRGNSDSYNSPLHF NA TRBJ1-6 TRBV28 NA
TGTGCCAGCAGTGACCCGTGGGGCGGGAGAGCCCAAGAGACCCAGTACTTC CASSDPWGGRAQETQYF NA TRBJ2-5 TRBV25-1 TRBD2
TGTGCCAGCAGCTTAGTGGTTGGAGTAGATCAGCCCCAGCATTTT CASSLVVGVDQPQHF once TRBJ1-5 TRBV7-2 NA
TGTGCCAGTAGTATAGGGGGCACTGGAAACACCATATATTTT CASSIGGTGNTIYF NA TRBJ1-3 TRBV19 NA
TGTGCCAGCAGTTTCCAGATAAACACTGAAGCTTTCTTT CASSFQINTEAFF few TRBJ1-1 TRBV27 NA
TGTGCCAGCTCCCCGCCGGGACAGGCCCTTTCGAACACCGGGGAGCTGTTTTTT CASSPPGQALSNTGELFF NA TRBJ2-2 TRBV18 TRBD1
TGTGCCAGCAGTGACTCTCTGGCCCGGGGGTCCTACAATGAGCAGTTCTTC CASSDSLARGSYNEQFF NA TRBJ2-1 TRBV6-4 NA
TGCGCCAGCAGCCAAGGAGGGACAGGGAACACCGGGGAGCTGTTTTTT CASSQGGTGNTGELFF NA TRBJ2-2 TRBV4-3 TRBD1
TGTGCCAGTACAAGGAGTCCAACCATCTACGAGCAGTACTTC CASTRSPTIYEQYF NA TRBJ2-7 TRBV3-1/TRBV3-2 NA
TGTGCCAGCAGCGAAAGATTGGAGGCCTACGAGCAGTACTTC CASSERLEAYEQYF NA TRBJ2-7 TRBV5-4 NA
TGTGCCAGCAGCTTAAGGACAGGGACTTCGGGCGAGCAGTACTTC CASSLRTGTSGEQYF NA TRBJ2-7 TRBV7-9 TRBD1
TGCGCCAGCAGCTTGGGGGACAGGGCTTATGGCTACACCTTC CASSLGDRAYGYTF NA TRBJ1-2 TRBV5-1 TRBD1
TGCGCCAGCAGCTATGCCGGACTAGCCTCAGATACGCAGTATTTT CASSYAGLASDTQYF NA TRBJ2-3 TRBV5-1 TRBD2
TGTGCCAGCAGACCTACAGGGGCGTCATCTGGAAACACCATATATTTT CASRPTGASSGNTIYF NA TRBJ1-3 TRBV28 TRBD1
TGTGCCAGCAGTTTGACAGGGGGCTGGGGTGAAAAACTGTTTTTT CASSLTGGWGEKLFF few TRBJ1-4 TRBV27 TRBD1